The 20 T cell receptor beta chains in this list originate from one sample, sequenced in a study of OX40 agonist ivuxolimab in advanced cancers. Data came from immunoSEQ multiplex PCR; TCRdb stores just in-frame clones and leaves some out. The sample has approximately 70,000 clones; roughly 92% are singletons. Sample: CD4+ or CD8+ T cells sorted from blood, taken in a trial of the OX40 agonist ivuxolimab. These receptors all come from an adult with an advanced solid tumor such as melanoma, head and neck, liver or kidney cancer.

The chain couples TRBV18 to TRBJ2-7; TRBD2 is a possible D gene (5 bases). This CDR3 has 14 amino acids. Trimming cost V 3 bases and J 2 bases, with 11 bases left between them. Germline assignment: CDR1 KGHSH and CDR2 LQKENI. CDR3 bases: TGTGCCAGCTCACCTCGGACTGAAGCCTACGAGCAGTACTTC. Residues: CASSPRTEAYEQYF.

The chain uses TRBV27 and TRBJ1-2, with D uncertain. The CDR3 has 13 residues. V lost 0 bases and J lost 8, with 10 bases in between. Looked up from germline, CDR1 is MNHEY and CDR2 is SMNVEV (reference sequence). CDR3 sequence: CASSLSGGNGYTF. In nucleotides, the CDR3 is TGTGCCAGCAGTTTATCGGGAGGGAACGGCTACACCTTC.

J is TRBJ1-5 and V is TRBV7-8; 10 bases line up with TRBD1. CDR1 SGHVS and CDR2 FQNEAQ come from the germline V gene. This CDR3 spans 15 amino acids. V lost 4 bases to trimming and J lost 1 base; unmatched junction nucleotides: 1. The CDR3 sequence: CASSWGQGSNQPQHF. The CDR3 bases are TGTGCCAGCAGCTGGGGACAGGGGAGCAATCAGCCCCAGCATTTT.

The chain employs TRBV27 and TRBJ2-1; a possible D gene is TRBD2 (5 bases). V shed 0 bases and J shed 9 bases, with 12 bases lying between them. This CDR3 has 14 amino acids. Germline lookup yields CDR1 MNHEY and CDR2 SMNVEV (reference sequence). The CDR3 region has the DNA TGTGCCAGCAGTTTATCATACGGGAAAGGTGAGCAGTTCTTC. This codes for CASSLSYGKGEQFF.

The chain recombines TRBV19 with TRBJ2-1, with 10 bases identical to TRBD2. The CDR3 totals 15 residues. The J segment lost 4 bases and the V segment lost 5 bases, leaving 5 bases of the junction unmatched. CDR1 is LNHDA and CDR2 is SQIVND in the germline V gene (reference sequence). CDR3 sequence: CASSLGTSVYNEQFF. CDR3 bases: TGTGCCAGTAGTTTGGGGACTAGCGTATACAATGAGCAGTTCTTC.

This clone appeared once. The chain employs TRBV30 and TRBJ1-2; D gene ambiguous. Between the trimmed V and J ends, which lost 5 bases and 0 bases, there was a span of 10 bases. Germline assignment: CDR1 GTSNPN and CDR2 SVGIG (reference sequence). This CDR3 is 13 amino acids long. The DNA for the CDR3 is TGTGCCTGGGGAGACGGGACTAACTATGGCTACACCTTC. Its translation is CAWGDGTNYGYTF. Based on the CDR3 plus reference TRBV30 and TRBJ1-2, the full variable domain is SQTIHQWPATLVQPVGSPLSLECTVEGTSNPNLYWYRQAAGRGLQLLFYSVGIGQISSEVPQNLSASRPQDRQFILSSKKLLLSDSGFYLCAWGDGTNYGYTFGSGTRLTVV.

The table lists this clone with a count of one. V is TRBV5-8 and J is TRBJ2-7, with D perhaps being TRBD1 or TRBD2 (5 bases each). Per the germline V gene, CDR1 is SGHTS and CDR2 is YDEGEE. This CDR3 contains 16 residues. With 2 bases removed from V and 2 bases from J, the gap between germline ends came to 17 bases. The CDR3 protein is CASSLPGGQGAYEQYF. The CDR3 DNA follows: TGTGCCAGCAGCTTACCAGGTGGGCAGGGAGCCTACGAGCAGTACTTC.

The V call is TRBV6-5, the J call TRBJ1-5; D remains unclear. CDR1 is MNHEY, CDR2 SVGAGI, per germline. Trimming left V 2 bases short and J 7 bases short, with 12 bases between. There are 14 residues in the CDR3. The CDR3 sequence is CASSYREKGQPQHF. CDR3 in DNA: TGTGCCAGCAGTTACAGGGAAAAGGGACAGCCCCAGCATTTT.

The genes are TRBV4-1 and TRBJ1-4; no firm D call. Germline V gene sequence: CDR1 MGHRA, CDR2 YSYEKL. Trimming took off 0 bases at V and 3 bases at J, with 5 bases between the two ends. The CDR3 consists of 14 residues. For the CDR3, the DNA is TGCGCCAGCAGCCAAGACTGGTCTAATGAAAAACTGTTTTTT. It encodes CASSQDWSNEKLFF.

This sequence joins TRBV6-5 and TRBJ2-3; unclear D gene. V was trimmed by 2 bases and J by 8 bases, leaving 11 bases between them. Per the germline V gene, CDR1 is MNHEY and CDR2 is SVGAGI. The CDR3 length is 13 residues. CDR3 nucleotides: TGTGCCAGCAGTTACCCCTCCGCGGCTACGCAGTATTTT. Protein sequence: CASSYPSAATQYF.

The chain is built from TRBV5-1 and TRBJ2-7, with 12 bases lining up with TRBD2. The CDR3 consists of 17 residues. Germline V CDR1 and CDR2: SGHRS, YFSETQ. Germline trimming cut 4 bases from V and 6 bases from J; bases unmatched to any gene: 14. The CDR3 nucleotides read TGCGCCAGCAGCGGGGGGACTAGCGGGTGGAAACCCGGCGAGCAGTACTTC. Protein product: CASSGGTSGWKPGEQYF.

The chain has TRBV5-5 and TRBJ2-7; 9 bases agree with TRBD1. CDR3 length: 15 amino acids. Germline V gene lookup returns CDR1 SGHKS and CDR2 YYEKEE (reference sequence). Losses at the gene ends were 6 bases for V and 6 bases for J; bases not matched to a gene: 13. CDR3 amino acids: CASTLRGQGFFEQYF. The CDR3 DNA sequence: TGTGCCAGCACCCTAAGGGGACAGGGATTCTTCGAGCAGTACTTC.

V is TRBV5-1 and J is TRBJ2-7; 7 bases agree with TRBD1. Germline CDR1 reads SGHRS; CDR2 reads YFSETQ. This CDR3 is 14 amino acids long. V shed 4 bases and J 5 bases; nucleotides not matched to a gene: 9. CDR3 sequence (DNA): TGCGCCAGCAGCCCTCGACAGGGTTCGAACGAGCAGTACTTC. Its translation is CASSPRQGSNEQYF. Full variable domain (outside the CDR3, taken from reference TRBV5-1 and TRBJ2-7): KAGVTQTPRYLIKTRGQQVTLSCSPISGHRSVSWYQQTPGQGLQFLFEYFSETQRNKGNFPGRFSGRQFSNSRSEMNVSTLELGDSALYLCASSPRQGSNEQYFGPGTRLTVT.

This chain connects TRBV27 to TRBJ2-2; D unclear. In germline, CDR1 is MNHEY, CDR2 SMNVEV (reference sequence). The ends were cut back, 3 bases at V and 2 bases at J, with 7 bases in the middle. The CDR3 has 14 residues. The CDR3 here is CASSLWANTGELFF. Written as DNA, the CDR3 is TGTGCCAGCAGTTTGTGGGCTAACACCGGGGAGCTGTTTTTT.

This chain joins TRBV6-1 and TRBJ2-5, with 8 positions matching TRBD2. Germline CDR1 MNHNS, CDR2 SASEGT. The CDR3 runs 13 residues. The junction had 3 bases not matched to a gene; V was cut back by 6 bases and J by 3 bases. CDR3 coding DNA: TGTGCCAGCAGACTAGCGGCTGAAGAGACCCAGTACTTC. Protein product: CASRLAAEETQYF.

The gene calls are TRBV2 and TRBJ1-5; no definite D call. Trimming cost V 4 bases and J 4 bases, with 5 bases left between them. This CDR3 is 12 amino acids long. Germline lookup yields CDR1 SNHLY and CDR2 FYNNEI. The CDR3 sequence: CASSGRNQPQHF. The CDR3 region has the DNA TGTGCCAGCAGTGGGCGGAATCAGCCCCAGCATTTT.

The V call is TRBV5-1, the J call TRBJ2-2; TRBD2 matches at 10 bases. Germline-derived CDR1 and CDR2 are SGHRS and YFSETQ. V gave up 5 bases and J gave up 6 bases; unmatched junction bases: 10. The CDR3 contains 16 residues. CDR3 in amino acids: CASSPGTSVFAGELFF. The DNA for the CDR3 is TGCGCCAGCAGTCCCGGGACTAGCGTCTTTGCCGGGGAGCTGTTTTTT.

The table lists this clone with a count of one. This chain links TRBV11-2 with TRBJ2-5, with 9 bases matching TRBD1. The CDR3 extends over 14 amino acids. Losses at the gene ends were 5 bases for V and 5 bases for J; bases not matched to a gene: 6. Germline assignment: CDR1 SGHAT and CDR2 FQNNGV. CDR3 bases: TGTGCCAGCAGCCCGATGACAGGGGGGGAGACCCAGTACTTC. Translation: CASSPMTGGETQYF. Full variable domain (rest looked up from reference TRBV11-2 and TRBJ2-5): EAGVAQSPRYKIIEKRQSVAFWCNPISGHATLYWYQQILGQGPKLLIQFQNNGVVDDSQLPKDRFSAERLKGVDSTLKIQPAKLEDSAVYLCASSPMTGGETQYFGPGTRLLVL.

This clone has a single count. V usage is TRBV5-6 and J usage is TRBJ1-2, with TRBD1 matching 7 bases. Germline V CDR1 and CDR2: SGHDT, YYEEEE. The CDR3 loop spans 14 amino acids. The ends lost 2 bases at V and 8 bases at J; junction bases unmatched: 9. The CDR3 is CASSFGETGSGYTF. DNA for the CDR3: TGTGCCAGCAGCTTTGGGGAGACAGGGAGCGGCTACACCTTC. Drawing the rest from reference TRBV5-6 and TRBJ1-2, the complete variable domain is DAGVTQSPTHLIKTRGQQVTLRCSPKSGHDTVSWYQQALGQGPQFIFQYYEEEERQRGNFPDRFSGHQFPNYSSELNVNALLLGDSALYLCASSFGETGSGYTFGSGTRLTVV.

The chain recombines TRBV11-3 with TRBJ2-7; 7 nucleotides agree with TRBD1. CDR1 and CDR2 (germline): SGHNT, YENEEA. J lost 5 bases, V lost 5 bases, and 12 bases had no gene match. This CDR3 is 15 amino acids long. CDR3: CASSPARTGSHEQYF. CDR3 in DNA: TGTGCCAGCAGCCCAGCCCGGACAGGTTCCCACGAGCAGTACTTC.